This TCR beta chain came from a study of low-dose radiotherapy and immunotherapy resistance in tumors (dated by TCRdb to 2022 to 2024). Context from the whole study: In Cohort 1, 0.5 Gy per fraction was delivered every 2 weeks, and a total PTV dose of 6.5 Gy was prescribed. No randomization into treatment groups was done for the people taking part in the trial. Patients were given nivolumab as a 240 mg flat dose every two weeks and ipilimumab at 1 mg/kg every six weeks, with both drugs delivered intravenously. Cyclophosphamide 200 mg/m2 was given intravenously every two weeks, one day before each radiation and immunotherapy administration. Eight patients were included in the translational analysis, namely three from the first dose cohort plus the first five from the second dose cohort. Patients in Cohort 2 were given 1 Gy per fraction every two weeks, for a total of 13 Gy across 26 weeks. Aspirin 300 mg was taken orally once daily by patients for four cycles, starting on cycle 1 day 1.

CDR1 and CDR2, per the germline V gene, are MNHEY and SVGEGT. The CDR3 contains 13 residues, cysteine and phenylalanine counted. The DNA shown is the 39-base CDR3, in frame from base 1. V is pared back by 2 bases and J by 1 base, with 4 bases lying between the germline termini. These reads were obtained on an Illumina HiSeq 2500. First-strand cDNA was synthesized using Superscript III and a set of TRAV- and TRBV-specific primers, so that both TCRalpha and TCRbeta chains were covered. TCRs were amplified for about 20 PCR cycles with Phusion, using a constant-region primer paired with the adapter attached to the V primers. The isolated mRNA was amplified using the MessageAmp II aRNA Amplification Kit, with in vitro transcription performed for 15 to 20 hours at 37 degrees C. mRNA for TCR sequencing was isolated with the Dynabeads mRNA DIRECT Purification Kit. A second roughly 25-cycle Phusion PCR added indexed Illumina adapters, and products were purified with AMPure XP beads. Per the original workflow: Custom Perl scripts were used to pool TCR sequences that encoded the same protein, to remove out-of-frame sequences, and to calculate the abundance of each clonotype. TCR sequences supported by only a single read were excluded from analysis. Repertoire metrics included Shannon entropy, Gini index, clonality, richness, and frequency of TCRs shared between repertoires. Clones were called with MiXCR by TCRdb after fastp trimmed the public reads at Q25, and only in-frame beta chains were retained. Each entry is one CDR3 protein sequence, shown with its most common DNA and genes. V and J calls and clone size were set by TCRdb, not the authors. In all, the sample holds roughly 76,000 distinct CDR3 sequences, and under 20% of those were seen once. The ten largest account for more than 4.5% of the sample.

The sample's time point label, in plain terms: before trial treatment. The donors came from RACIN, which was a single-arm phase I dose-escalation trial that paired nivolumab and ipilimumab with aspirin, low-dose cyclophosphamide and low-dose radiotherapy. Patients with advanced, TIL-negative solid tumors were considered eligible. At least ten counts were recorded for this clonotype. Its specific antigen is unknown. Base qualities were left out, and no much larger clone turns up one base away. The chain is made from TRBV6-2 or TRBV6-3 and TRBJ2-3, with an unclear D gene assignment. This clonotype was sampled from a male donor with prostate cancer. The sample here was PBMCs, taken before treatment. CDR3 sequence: CASSYGGTDTQYF. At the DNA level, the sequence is TGTGCCAGCAGTTACGGCGGCACAGATACGCAGTATTTT.